This T cell receptor beta chain appears in the sequencing data of a study of early T cells in non-severe SARS-CoV-2 infection. TCRdb reprocessed the 5' RACE reads via MiXCR and lists one record per CDR3 protein. The sample lists around 98,000 distinct CDR3 sequences; about 11% were seen once. This clonotype was observed many times. The length of the CDR3 is 14 residues. V lost 6 bases and J lost 2, with 13 bases in between. In germline, CDR1 is MNHEY, CDR2 SMNVEV (reference sequence). This sequence joins TRBV27 and TRBJ1-2; the D gene is possibly TRBD1 (5 bases). Specimen: whole blood. The TCR was taken from an adult who was a healthcare worker with PCR-confirmed SARS-CoV-2 infection or an uninfected control (not recorded which). The CDR3 loop is CASSQNRDNYGYTF. CDR3 coding DNA: TGTGCCAGCAGCCAGAATCGGGACAACTATGGCTACACCTTC.